This entry describes one T cell receptor (beta chain). The record originates from a study of control samples from healthy donors and cancer patients. Losses at the gene ends were 1 base for V and 2 bases for J; bases not matched to a gene: 1. This CDR3 has 15 amino acids. The germline V gene has CDR1 LGHDT and CDR2 YNNKEL (reference sequence). Some clones are missing from TCRdb's copy, which holds only in-frame ones; the method was immunoSEQ multiplex PCR. The sample has around 200,000 clones, around 92% seen once. Specimen: blood. V usage is TRBV3-1 (or the pseudogene TRBV3-2) and J usage is TRBJ1-3; TRBD1 matches at 8 bases. The sequence derives from a woman aged 30 to 39 in good health. CDR3 amino acids: CASSQGRGPGNTIYF. The CDR3 coding sequence is TGTGCCAGCAGCCAAGGCAGGGGGCCTGGAAACACCATATATTTT.